The next 7 T cell receptor beta chains were all read from a single sample in a study of glioma-infiltrating T cells after dendritic cell vaccination. TCRdb's table, derived via immunoSEQ multiplex PCR, lists solely in-frame clones and lacks some. The repertoire consists of roughly 100,000 clones, with 81% occurring once and the leading ten covering around 12%. Sample: blood, taken before dendritic cell vaccination. The receptor set was obtained from a human donor with glioblastoma.

Only a few counts were recorded for this clone. The V call is TRBV6-6, the J call TRBJ1-2; tentatively, D is TRBD1 (6 bases). Trimming stripped 7 bases from V and 7 bases from J, with 16 bases between. This CDR3 spans 13 amino acids. The germline gives CDR1 MNHNY, CDR2 SVGAGI (reference sequence). The CDR3 sequence: CASIPDSLGGYTF. CDR3 nucleotides: TGTGCCAGCATCCCGGACAGTTTGGGTGGCTACACCTTC.

V usage is TRBV25-1 and J usage is TRBJ2-3; tentatively, D is TRBD2 (6 bases). CDR1 and CDR2 from the germline V gene are MGHDK and SYGVNS. V was trimmed by 0 bases and J by 9 bases, leaving 13 bases between them. CDR3 length: 14 amino acids. The CDR3: CASSEYRDGGTQYF. As DNA, the CDR3 is TGTGCCAGCAGTGAATATAGGGACGGAGGGACGCAGTATTTT.

V usage is TRBV11-2 and J usage is TRBJ2-5; 8 nucleotides agree with TRBD2. Looked up from germline, CDR1 is SGHAT and CDR2 is FQNNGV. The ends lost 0 bases at V and 7 bases at J; junction bases unmatched: 7. The CDR3 has 15 residues. The CDR3 nucleotides are TGTGCCAGCAGCTTAGATGAGTTCGGGGGGGCGACCCAGTACTTC. Its protein product is CASSLDEFGGATQYF.

The chain recombines TRBV7-9 with TRBJ1-1; perhaps TRBD1 as D (6 bases). The ends were cut back, 1 base at V and 5 bases at J, with 14 bases in the middle. This CDR3 has 15 residues. The germline V gene has CDR1 SEHNR and CDR2 FQNEAQ (reference sequence). DNA of the CDR3: TGTGCCAGCAGCTTAGTGCGTCTTAGGGGGACTGAAGCTTTCTTT. Protein sequence: CASSLVRLRGTEAFF.

The rearrangement uses TRBV9 and TRBJ1-4; D is ambiguous. The CDR3 has 16 amino acids. The V gene's germline CDR1 is SGDLS and CDR2 YYNGEE. V shed 4 bases and J shed 1 base, with 14 bases lying between them. This CDR3 reads CASSIGPGQTNEKLFF. The CDR3 DNA is TGTGCCAGCAGCATCGGCCCGGGTCAAACTAATGAAAAACTGTTTTTT.

J is TRBJ2-7 and V is TRBV5-4; 10 positions agree with TRBD2. The V segment lost 4 bases and the J segment 0 bases; nucleotides outside the gene matches: 16. This CDR3 region has 19 residues. Germline CDR1 and CDR2: SGHNT and YYREEE (reference sequence). Here the CDR3 DNA reads TGTGCCAGCAGCCTAGGTTGGGCTAGCGGGGGCCTGCCCTCCTACGAGCAGTACTTC. This sequence encodes CASSLGWASGGLPSYEQYF.

The chain joins TRBV6-5 to TRBJ2-4, with TRBD2 matching over 8 bases. The CDR3 runs to 15 residues. V gave up 4 bases and J gave up 8 bases; unmatched junction bases: 10. The germline gives CDR1 MNHEY, CDR2 SVGAGI. The CDR3 DNA is TGTGCCAGCAGTTCCTTACTCGTCGGGGGGGACATTCAGTACTTC. It specifies CASSSLLVGGDIQYF.